This TCR beta chain is from a study of control samples from healthy donors and cancer patients. The table came from immunoSEQ multiplex PCR; TCRdb's copy has only in-frame clones and leaves some out. This sample has roughly 80,000 clones, with around nine tenths found just once. The CDR3 is 13 residues long. The V end was cut by 2 bases, the J end by 1 base, with 5 bases between. Germline CDR1 and CDR2: MNHEY and SMNVEV (reference sequence). This chain uses TRBV27 with TRBJ1-1; the D is unclear. The receptor's source is a man aged 50 to 60 in good health. Specimen: blood. The CDR3 loop is CASSLNRNTEAFF. The CDR3 DNA reads TGTGCCAGCAGTTTAAACAGGAACACTGAAGCTTTCTTT.